This T cell receptor (beta chain) was documented in a study of OX40 agonist ivuxolimab in advanced cancers. Trimming removed 2 bases from V and 9 bases from J; junction bases left unmatched: 7. The germline gives CDR1 SGHNT, CDR2 YENEEA. This CDR3 contains 14 residues. Measured with immunoSEQ multiplex PCR; TCRdb has only the in-frame clones, and not every one. The data show tens of thousands of clones, 80% to 95% seen once. Samples were taken at baseline and on day 1 of cycles 4 and 7. The chain has TRBV11-3 and TRBJ2-1, with 7 positions matching TRBD2. The sample consisted of CD4+ or CD8+ T cells sorted from blood, taken in a trial of the OX40 agonist ivuxolimab. This clonotype originated in an adult with an advanced solid tumor such as melanoma, head and neck, liver or kidney cancer. DNA of the CDR3: TGTGCCAGCAGCTTAAGGGCGGGAGAGGTTGAGCAGTTCTTC. Protein sequence: CASSLRAGEVEQFF. The full variable domain, its missing parts supplied by reference TRBV11-3 and TRBJ2-1, is EAGVVQSPRYKIIEKKQPVAFWCNPISGHNTLYWYLQNLGQGPELLIRYENEEAVDDSQLPKDRFSAERLKGVDSTLKIQPAELGDSAVYLCASSLRAGEVEQFFGPGTRLTVL.